The following is a T cell receptor (beta chain) sequence with its context. Its specificity is not known. The data derive from a study of a mutant IDH1 vaccine in newly diagnosed glioma. Assay used: immunoSEQ multiplex PCR; TCRdb lists only in-frame clones, some missing. The profile shows about 25,000 clones, around 77% of them singletons. Per the germline V gene, CDR1 is LGHNT and CDR2 is FRNRAP. Trimming took off 5 bases at V and 7 bases at J, with 20 bases between the two ends. There are 16 residues in the CDR3. As for time point: week 11, during vaccination. Doses comprised 300 ug of mutant IDH1 20-mer peptide each, plus topical imiquimod.

This clonotype originated in a young woman with glioma. The specimen comprised PBMCs, sampled from a glioma patient whose treatment included an IDH1 peptide vaccine. V usage is TRBV12-5 and J usage is TRBJ1-4; weak D call: TRBD1 (5 bases). For the CDR3, the DNA is TGTGCTAGTGGTCTTGGCCCTGGCAGTGGGGGTGAAAAACTGTTTTTT. Protein product: CASGLGPGSGGEKLFF.